The T cell receptor (beta chain) described here comes from a study of blood T cell repertoires in COVID-19. The CDR3 is 18 residues long. V was pared by 0 bases and J by 3 bases, with 21 bases between. Germline CDR1 is MNHEY and CDR2 is SVGEGT. Generated by immunoSEQ multiplex PCR, the TCRdb table keeps only in-frame clones and is missing some. The sample carries 70,000 or so clones, roughly 80% recorded once. The rearrangement joins TRBV6-2 or TRBV6-3 to TRBJ2-7, with unresolved D. This clonotype was sampled from a human donor in a cohort sampled during active COVID-19. The sample comprised peripheral blood. This CDR3 reads CASSYSSQSPPSYYEQYF. DNA for the CDR3: TGTGCCAGCAGTTACTCGTCACAGTCTCCTCCCTCTTACTACGAGCAGTACTTC.